Below are 28 T cell receptor beta chains sequenced from a single sample in a study of cytomegalovirus exposure and HLA in healthy donors. Use of 60 Vbeta and 13 Jbeta primers characterized the PCR. The table came from immunoSEQ multiplex PCR; TCRdb's copy has only in-frame clones and leaves some out. The sample holds approximately 170,000 clones, approximately 88% seen once. The sequencing sample was made of PBMCs. These receptors were collected from a boy aged 2 to 10 in good health and CMV-seronegative.

The V and J genes are TRBV6-1 and TRBJ1-2; 9 positions match TRBD1. Unmatched junction bases numbered 6, after V lost 7 bases and J lost 3 bases. Per germline, CDR1 MNHNS and CDR2 SASEGT. The CDR3 spans 14 residues. CDR3 residues: CASTPGTGYYGYTF. CDR3 nucleotides: TGTGCCAGCACCCCCGGGACAGGGTACTATGGCTACACCTTC.

The CDR3 sequence is CASSRLAGGTYEQYF. In DNA, the CDR3 is TGTGCCAGCAGCCGTCTAGCGGGAGGAACCTACGAGCAGTACTTC. The rearrangement links TRBV5-4 to TRBJ2-7, with 11 bases aligning to TRBD2. CDR1 and CDR2 (germline): SGHNT, YYREEE (reference sequence). CDR3 size: 15 residues. V gave up 4 bases and J gave up 2 bases; unmatched junction bases: 5.

The rearrangement joins TRBV9 to TRBJ2-6; no definite D call. Germline lookup yields CDR1 SGDLS and CDR2 YYNGEE. The CDR3 extends over 16 amino acids. The ends were cut back, 2 bases at V and 0 bases at J, with 9 bases in the middle. The CDR3 DNA reads as TGTGCCAGCAGCGTCGACACAGCCTCTGGGGCCAACGTCCTGACTTTC. Translating it yields CASSVDTASGANVLTF. The full variable domain, completed using reference TRBV9 and TRBJ2-6, is DSGVTQTPKHLITATGQRVTLRCSPRSGDLSVYWYQQSLDQGLQFLIQYYNGEERAKGNILERFSAQQFPDLHSELNLSSLELGDSALYFCASSVDTASGANVLTFGAGSRLTVL.

Here the CDR3 reads CASSLTTGPTSGRSNEQFF. The CDR3, as DNA: TGTGCCAGCAGCTTAACTACCGGGCCCACTAGCGGGAGGAGCAATGAGCAGTTCTTC. The rearrangement uses TRBV7-3 and TRBJ2-1; 12 bases are shared with TRBD2. The trim removed 0 bases at V and 6 bases at J, leaving 12 bases unmatched. Germline V gene data show CDR1 as SGHTA and CDR2 as FQGTGA. The CDR3 extends over 19 amino acids.

The V gene is TRBV4-1, the J gene TRBJ2-5; D gene ambiguous. The V end was cut by 4 bases, the J end by 6 bases, with 15 bases between. There are 14 residues in the CDR3. Germline CDR1 MGHRA, CDR2 YSYEKL. This CDR3 is CASSPNYIVKTQYF. In DNA form, the CDR3 reads TGCGCCAGCAGCCCCAACTACATCGTGAAGACCCAGTACTTC.

The chain is built from TRBV6-1 and TRBJ1-1, with a possible D match to TRBD1 (5 bases). V shed 3 bases and J shed 1 base, with 15 bases lying between them. The CDR3 consists of 16 residues. Germline loops: CDR1 MNHNS, CDR2 SASEGT. The CDR3 DNA is TGTGCCAGCAGTGACCCGCCGGGACTGAGGAACACTGAAGCTTTCTTT. This sequence encodes CASSDPPGLRNTEAFF.

The chain uses TRBV9 and TRBJ2-1, with 10 bases aligning to TRBD2. The germline CDR1 and CDR2 sequences are SGDLS and YYNGEE. V shed 3 bases, J shed 4 bases, and the junction held 4 bases outside the gene matches. CDR3 size: 15 residues. The CDR3 DNA reads as TGTGCCAGCAGCGACAGCGGGAGGGCTTACAATGAGCAGTTCTTC. This sequence encodes CASSDSGRAYNEQFF.

J is TRBJ1-2 and V is TRBV6-1; no reliable D call. Trimming pared 1 base from V and 6 bases from J, leaving 6 bases between. The CDR3 spans 12 residues. Germline CDR1 and CDR2: MNHNS and SASEGT. The CDR3 nucleotides read TGTGCCAGCAGTGAAGAAACAGATGGCTACACCTTC. It specifies CASSEETDGYTF.

Only one count was recorded for this clone. Here the CDR3 reads CASSQDTGSSTGYGYTF. CDR3 coding DNA: TGCGCCAGCAGCCAAGACACAGGGTCCTCGACCGGCTATGGCTACACCTTC. V usage is TRBV4-3 and J usage is TRBJ1-2; D is possibly TRBD1 (6 bases). Trimming took 0 bases from V and 4 from J, leaving 18 bases between them. Germline CDR1 LGHNA, CDR2 YSLEER. This CDR3 has 17 amino acids.

The CDR3 nucleotides read TGTGCCAGCTCACCACCGCCAGGTCGGAACTATGGCTACACCTTC. Its translation: CASSPPPGRNYGYTF. The chain carries TRBV18 and TRBJ1-2; D is undetermined. CDR1 is KGHSH, CDR2 LQKENI, per germline. V was pared by 0 bases and J by 2 bases, with 10 bases between. The CDR3 runs to 15 residues.

The chain links TRBV4-1 to TRBJ2-7; 8 bases align to TRBD1. The germline V gene encodes CDR1 MGHRA and CDR2 YSYEKL. V gave up 4 bases and J gave up 3 bases; unmatched junction bases: 5. The CDR3 is 14 amino acids. DNA for the CDR3: TGCGCCAGCAGCCTCGACAGGGGATTCTACGAGCAGTACGTC. Amino acid sequence: CASSLDRGFYEQYV.

The chain carries TRBV5-1 and TRBJ1-2, with TRBD1 matching 7 bases. CDR3 length: 15 amino acids. After removal of 0 bases from V and 6 bases from J, the junction contained 8 bases not matched to a gene. Germline lookup yields CDR1 SGHRS and CDR2 YFSETQ. CDR3 region: CASSLDRGEVDGYTF. Written as DNA, the CDR3 is TGCGCCAGCAGCTTGGACAGGGGAGAGGTGGATGGCTACACCTTC. Based on the CDR3 plus reference TRBV5-1 and TRBJ1-2, the full variable domain is KAGVTQTPRYLIKTRGQQVTLSCSPISGHRSVSWYQQTPGQGLQFLFEYFSETQRNKGNFPGRFSGRQFSNSRSEMNVSTLELGDSALYLCASSLDRGEVDGYTFGSGTRLTVV.

V and J are TRBV5-1 and TRBJ2-2; 8 nucleotides line up with TRBD2. The CDR3 extends over 20 amino acids. Germline-derived CDR1 and CDR2 are SGHRS and YFSETQ. V lost 0 bases, J lost 4 bases, and 17 bases stayed unmatched. The CDR3 sequence is CASSLATGLREGRGTGELFF. CDR3 DNA: TGCGCCAGCAGCTTGGCGACAGGCCTACGGGAGGGCCGTGGCACCGGGGAGCTGTTTTTT.

This chain connects TRBV6-1 to TRBJ1-2; tentatively, D is TRBD1 (6 bases). The CDR3 has 13 residues. The ends were cut back, 2 bases at V and 8 bases at J, with 12 bases in the middle. Germline CDR1 is MNHNS and CDR2 is SASEGT. The CDR3, as DNA: TGTGCCAGCAGTGAACTTGGGGGCTTGGGCTACACCTTC. Its protein is CASSELGGLGYTF.

This clone was seen a handful of times. The V gene is TRBV6-5, the J gene TRBJ1-1, with 7 bases fitting TRBD1. The CDR3 runs to 15 residues. Germline CDR1 MNHEY, CDR2 SVGAGI. V was pared by 0 bases and J by 5 bases, with 6 bases of the junction left unmatched. This chain's CDR3 is CASSYSQGMRTEAFF. In DNA, the CDR3 is TGTGCCAGCAGTTACTCACAGGGGATGAGGACTGAAGCTTTCTTT.

The sample holds a few counts of this clone. The chain employs TRBV6-5 and TRBJ2-2, with D possibly TRBD2 on 5 matching bases. Per germline, CDR1 MNHEY and CDR2 SVGAGI. The CDR3 is made up of 12 amino acids. V lost 7 bases, J lost 3 bases, and 6 bases lay in between. The CDR3, as DNA: TGTGCCAGCACGGAGGACACCGGGGAGCTGTTTTTT. This codes for CASTEDTGELFF.

The chain employs TRBV18 and TRBJ2-5, with D possibly matching TRBD1 (6 bases). The CDR3 has 17 residues. CDR1 is KGHSH, CDR2 LQKENI, per germline. Trimming shortened V by 0 bases and J by 2 bases, and 16 bases separated the two germline ends. CDR3 residues: CASSPPGLATGQETQYF. The CDR3 DNA follows: TGTGCCAGCTCACCACCGGGTTTGGCCACAGGGCAAGAGACCCAGTACTTC.

V gene TRBV30 combines with J gene TRBJ1-5, with 7 bases lining up with TRBD1. J lost 0 bases, V lost 2 bases, and 1 base had no gene match. Germline CDR1 is GTSNPN and CDR2 is SVGIG (reference sequence). CDR3 length: 14 amino acids. In DNA, the CDR3 is TGTGCCTGGAGTACAGGGGCTAGCAATCAGCCCCAGCATTTT. This codes for CAWSTGASNQPQHF.

This clone was seen only a few times. The V and J genes are TRBV21-1 and TRBJ2-1; TRBD1, the table's D call, was not compared with the DNA. TRBV21-1 is a documented pseudogene. This CDR3 has 16 amino acids. Here the CDR3 reads CASSKSGQTMYNEQFF. The CDR3 bases are TGTGCCAGCAGCAAATCGGGACAGACAATGTACAATGAGCAGTTCTTC.

This chain links TRBV10-2 with TRBJ1-2; TRBD1 aligns across 9 bases. Germline loops: CDR1 WSHSY, CDR2 SAAADI. The V segment lost 8 bases and the J segment 4 bases; nucleotides outside the gene matches: 2. The CDR3 is made up of 12 amino acids. The CDR3 is CASGDRAYGYTF. CDR3 DNA sequence: TGCGCCAGCGGGGACAGGGCCTATGGCTACACCTTC.

The chain carries TRBV21-1 and TRBJ2-1; TRBD2 is the table's D call and was not checked against the DNA. TRBV21-1 is a pseudogene. The CDR3 contains 16 residues. CDR3 DNA sequence: TGTGCCAGCAAAAAACACGGGACTAGCGACCACAATGAGCAGTTCTTC. Translation: CASKKHGTSDHNEQFF.

This rearrangement joins TRBV19 to TRBJ1-5; D might be TRBD1 (5 bases). CDR1 LNHDA and CDR2 SQIVND come from the germline V gene (reference sequence). The CDR3 runs 13 residues. V gave up 1 base and J gave up 6 bases, with 7 bases separating them. As DNA, the CDR3 is TGTGCCAGTAGTATAGCCGACAGTCAGCCCCAGCATTTT. Its protein product is CASSIADSQPQHF.

In its sample, this clone was seen a few times. The V gene is TRBV30, the J gene TRBJ2-1; 11 nucleotides match TRBD2. This CDR3 contains 16 residues. Germline trimming cut 0 bases from V and 9 bases from J; bases unmatched to any gene: 10. Germline V gene data show CDR1 as GTSNPN and CDR2 as SVGIG (reference sequence). The DNA for the CDR3 is TGTGCCTGGAGTGTACTTAGTTTTAGCGGGGGGGGTGAGCAGTTCTTC. Translating it yields CAWSVLSFSGGGEQFF.

Remarks on this clone: The junction and the germline gene differ at one end; a read error may be behind it. V and J are TRBV5-8 and TRBJ2-7, with 7 positions matching TRBD1. The CDR3 totals 10 residues. CDR1 and CDR2 from the germline V gene are SGHTS and YDEGEE. The CDR3 region is CASSLAQGIF. Here the CDR3 DNA reads TGTGCCAGCAGCTTGGCACAGGGGATCTTC.

This clone was detected once. The genes are TRBV18 and TRBJ1-1; 9 nucleotides line up with TRBD1. With V trimmed by 3 bases and J by 1 base, 3 bases remained unmatched. This CDR3 region has 15 residues. Germline lookup yields CDR1 KGHSH and CDR2 LQKENI. The chain's CDR3 is CASSPWTGANTEAFF. CDR3 nucleotides: TGTGCCAGCTCACCCTGGACAGGGGCGAACACTGAAGCTTTCTTT.

V and J are TRBV2 and TRBJ2-1, with D possibly matching TRBD2 (5 bases). The V end lost 3 bases, the J end lost 5 bases, and 14 bases lay between the germline ends. Germline CDR1 reads SNHLY; CDR2 reads FYNNEI. The CDR3 totals 15 residues. The CDR3 DNA is TGTGCCAGCAGTGAGTATACCGGGATTCACAATGAGCAGTTCTTC. It yields the protein CASSEYTGIHNEQFF.

The table lists this clone with a few counts. As DNA, the CDR3 is TGTGCCAGCAGCGCAAGACAGGGTGGTGGCACTGAAGCTTTCTTT. Amino acids: CASSARQGGGTEAFF. V is TRBV5-4 and J is TRBJ1-1, with 7 nucleotides matching TRBD1. In germline, CDR1 is SGHNT, CDR2 YYREEE (reference sequence). The CDR3 covers 15 residues. V gave up 4 bases and J gave up 4 bases; unmatched junction bases: 10.

The chain recombines TRBV11-2 with TRBJ1-2; 9 bases fit TRBD1. This CDR3 has 15 amino acids. The V and J ends lost 4 bases and 8 bases, in that order; junction bases with no gene match: 11. Germline V gene lookup returns CDR1 SGHAT and CDR2 FQNNGV. This CDR3 is CASSSSPGTGFGYTF. CDR3 DNA sequence: TGTGCCAGCAGCTCAAGTCCCGGGACAGGGTTCGGCTACACCTTC.